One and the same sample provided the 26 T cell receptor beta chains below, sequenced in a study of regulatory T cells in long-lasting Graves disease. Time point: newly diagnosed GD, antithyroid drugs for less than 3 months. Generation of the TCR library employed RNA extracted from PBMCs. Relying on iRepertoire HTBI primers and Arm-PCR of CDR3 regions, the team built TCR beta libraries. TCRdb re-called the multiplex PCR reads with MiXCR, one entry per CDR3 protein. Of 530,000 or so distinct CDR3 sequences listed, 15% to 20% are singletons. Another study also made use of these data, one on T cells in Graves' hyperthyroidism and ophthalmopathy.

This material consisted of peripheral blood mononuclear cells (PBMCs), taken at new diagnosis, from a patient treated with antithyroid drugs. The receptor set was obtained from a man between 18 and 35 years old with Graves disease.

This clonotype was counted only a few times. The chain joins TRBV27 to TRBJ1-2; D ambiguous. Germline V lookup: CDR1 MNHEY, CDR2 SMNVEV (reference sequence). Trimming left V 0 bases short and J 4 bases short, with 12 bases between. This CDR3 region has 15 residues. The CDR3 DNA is TGTGCCAGCAGTTTATCCGACGCAGGCCTCTATGGCTACACCTTC. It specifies CASSLSDAGLYGYTF.

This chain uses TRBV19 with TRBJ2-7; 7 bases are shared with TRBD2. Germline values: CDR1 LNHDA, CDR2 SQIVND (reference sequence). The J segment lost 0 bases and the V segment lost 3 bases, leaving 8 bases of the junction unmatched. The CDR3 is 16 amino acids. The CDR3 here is CASSMRRSGASYEQYF. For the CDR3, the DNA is TGTGCCAGTAGTATGCGGCGAAGCGGGGCCTCCTACGAGCAGTACTTC.

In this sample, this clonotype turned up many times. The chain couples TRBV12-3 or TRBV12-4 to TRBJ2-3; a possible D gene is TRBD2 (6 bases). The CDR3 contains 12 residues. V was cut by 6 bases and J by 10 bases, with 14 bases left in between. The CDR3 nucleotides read TGTGCCAGCAGCCCCACTAGCAGGGCGCAGTATTTT. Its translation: CASSPTSRAQYF.

The DNA of the CDR3 is TGTGCCAGCAGCCAAGACGGGAGGACAGGAAGCTCCTACGAGCAGTACTTC. It translates to CASSQDGRTGSSYEQYF. V gene TRBV3-1 combines with J gene TRBJ2-7; the D gene could be TRBD1 or TRBD2 (7 bases each). Germline lookup yields CDR1 LGHDT and CDR2 YNNKEL (reference sequence). V dropped 0 bases and J dropped 0 bases, with 15 bases sitting between them. This CDR3 spans 17 amino acids.

The CDR3 loop is CSVVLRGHYGYTF. CDR3 DNA sequence: TGCAGCGTTGTGTTGCGTGGACACTATGGCTACACCTTC. The chain joins TRBV29-1 to TRBJ1-2, with D uncertain. With 4 bases removed from V and 3 bases from J, the gap between germline ends came to 12 bases. CDR3 length equals 13 residues. The germline V gene has CDR1 SQVTM and CDR2 ANQGSEA.

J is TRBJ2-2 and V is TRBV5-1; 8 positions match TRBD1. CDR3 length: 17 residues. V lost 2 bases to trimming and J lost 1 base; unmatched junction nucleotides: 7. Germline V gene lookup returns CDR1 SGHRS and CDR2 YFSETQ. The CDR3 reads CASSFRTGTGNTGELFF. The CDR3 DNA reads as TGCGCCAGCAGCTTTCGAACCGGGACAGGGAACACCGGGGAGCTGTTTTTT.

CDR3 sequence: CASRPGLARNEQFF. Here the CDR3 DNA reads TGTGCCAGCAGACCGGGACTAGCACGAAATGAGCAGTTCTTC. The chain joins TRBV7-2 to TRBJ2-1; 9 nucleotides align to TRBD2. This CDR3 spans 14 amino acids. CDR1 and CDR2 (germline): SGHTA, FQGNSA. J lost 7 bases, V lost 6 bases, and 7 bases had no gene match. Full variable domain (missing parts from reference TRBV7-2 and TRBJ2-1): GAGVSQSPSNKVTEKGKDVELRCDPISGHTALYWYRQSLGQGLEFLIYFQGNSAPDKSGLPSDRFSAERTGGSVSTLTIQRTQQEDSAVYLCASRPGLARNEQFFGPGTRLTVL.

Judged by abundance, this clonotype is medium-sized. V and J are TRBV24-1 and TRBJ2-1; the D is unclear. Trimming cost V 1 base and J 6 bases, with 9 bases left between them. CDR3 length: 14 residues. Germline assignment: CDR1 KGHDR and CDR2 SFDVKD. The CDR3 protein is CATSDFRVSNEQFF. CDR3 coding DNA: TGTGCCACCAGTGATTTTAGAGTAAGCAATGAGCAGTTCTTC.

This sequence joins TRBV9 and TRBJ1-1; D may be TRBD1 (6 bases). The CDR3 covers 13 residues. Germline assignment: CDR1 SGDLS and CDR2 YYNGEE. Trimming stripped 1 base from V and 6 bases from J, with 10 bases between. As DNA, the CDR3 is TGTGCCAGCAGCGTAAACAGGGACTCTGAAGCTTTCTTT. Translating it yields CASSVNRDSEAFF.

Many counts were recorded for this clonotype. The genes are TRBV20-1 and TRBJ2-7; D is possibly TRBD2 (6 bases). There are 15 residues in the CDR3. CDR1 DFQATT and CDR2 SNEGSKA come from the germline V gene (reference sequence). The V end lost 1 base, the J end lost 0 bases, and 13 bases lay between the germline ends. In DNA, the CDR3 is TGCAGTGCTAGAGTACCAGCGGGCCGCTCCTACGAGCAGTACTTC. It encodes CSARVPAGRSYEQYF.

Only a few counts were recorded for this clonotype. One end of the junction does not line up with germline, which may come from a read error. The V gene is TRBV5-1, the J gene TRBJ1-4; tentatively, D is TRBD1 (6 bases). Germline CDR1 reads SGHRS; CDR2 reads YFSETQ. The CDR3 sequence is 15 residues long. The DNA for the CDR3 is TGTGCCAGCAGTTTAGGGGGGGCAACTAATGAAAAACTGTTTTTT. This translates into CASSLGGATNEKLFF.

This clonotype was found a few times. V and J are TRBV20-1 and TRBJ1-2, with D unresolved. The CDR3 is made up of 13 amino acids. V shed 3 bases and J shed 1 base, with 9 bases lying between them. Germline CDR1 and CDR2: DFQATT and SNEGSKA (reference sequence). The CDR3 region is CSARERINYGYTF. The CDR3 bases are TGCAGTGCTAGGGAGAGGATTAACTATGGCTACACCTTC.

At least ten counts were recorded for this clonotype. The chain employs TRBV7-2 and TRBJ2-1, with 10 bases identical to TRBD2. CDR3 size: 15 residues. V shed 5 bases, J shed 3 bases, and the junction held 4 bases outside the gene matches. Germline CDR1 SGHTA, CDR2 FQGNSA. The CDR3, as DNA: TGTGCCAGCAGCCAACTAGCGGGACTCTACAATGAGCAGTTCTTC. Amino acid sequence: CASSQLAGLYNEQFF.

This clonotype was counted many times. CDR3 DNA: TGTGCCAGCAGTTTACTATGGACTAGCGGGAGTAGCAATGAGCAGTTCTTC. Residues: CASSLLWTSGSSNEQFF. This chain uses TRBV28 with TRBJ2-1, with 13 bases matching TRBD2. With V trimmed by 2 bases and J by 6 bases, 7 bases remained unmatched. This CDR3 comprises 17 residues. CDR1 is MDHEN and CDR2 is SYDVKM in the germline V gene.

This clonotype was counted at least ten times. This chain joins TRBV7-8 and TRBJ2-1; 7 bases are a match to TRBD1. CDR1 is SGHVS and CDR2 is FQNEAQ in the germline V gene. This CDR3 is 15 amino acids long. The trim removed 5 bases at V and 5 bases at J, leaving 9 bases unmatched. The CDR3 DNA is TGTGCCAGCAGCCACACCTGGACAGGAAACAATGAGCAGTTCTTC. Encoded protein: CASSHTWTGNNEQFF.

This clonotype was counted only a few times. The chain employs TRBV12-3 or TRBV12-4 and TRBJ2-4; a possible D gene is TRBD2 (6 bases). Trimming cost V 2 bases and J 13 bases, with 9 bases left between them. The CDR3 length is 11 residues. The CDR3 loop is CASSLRDSQYF. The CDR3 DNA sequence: TGTGCCAGCAGTTTAAGGGACTCCCAGTACTTC.

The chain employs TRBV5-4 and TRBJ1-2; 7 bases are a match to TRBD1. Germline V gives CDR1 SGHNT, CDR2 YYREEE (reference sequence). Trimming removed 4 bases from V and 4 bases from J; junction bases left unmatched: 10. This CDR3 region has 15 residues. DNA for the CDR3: TGTGCCAGCAGCCGTCGACAGGGACTTCTCTATGGCTACACCTTC. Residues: CASSRRQGLLYGYTF.

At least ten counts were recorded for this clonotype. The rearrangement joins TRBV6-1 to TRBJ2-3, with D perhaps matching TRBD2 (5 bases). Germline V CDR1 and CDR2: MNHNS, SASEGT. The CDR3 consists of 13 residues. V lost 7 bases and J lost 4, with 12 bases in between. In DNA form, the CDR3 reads TGTGCCAGCATGACCTTGAGGGCAGATACGCAGTATTTT. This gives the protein CASMTLRADTQYF.

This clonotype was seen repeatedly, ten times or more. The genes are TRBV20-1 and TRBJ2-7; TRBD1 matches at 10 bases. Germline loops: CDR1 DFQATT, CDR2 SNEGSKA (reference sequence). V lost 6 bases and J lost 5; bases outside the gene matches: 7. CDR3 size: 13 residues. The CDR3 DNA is TGCAGTGCCCCGGGACAGGGGATCCACGAGCAGTACTTC. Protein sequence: CSAPGQGIHEQYF.

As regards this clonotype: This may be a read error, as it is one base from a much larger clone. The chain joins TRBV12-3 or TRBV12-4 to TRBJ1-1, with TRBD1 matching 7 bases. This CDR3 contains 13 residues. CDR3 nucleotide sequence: TGTGCCAGCACTCGGACAGGAGAGACTGGAGCTTTCTTT. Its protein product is CASTRTGETGAFF.

CDR3 in amino acids: CASSVAAGGGTTNEKLFF. CDR3 nucleotide sequence: TGTGCCAGCAGCGTAGCGGCAGGGGGTGGAACAACTAATGAAAAACTGTTTTTT. The V and J genes are TRBV9 and TRBJ1-4, with TRBD1 matching 7 bases. This CDR3 spans 18 amino acids. Per germline, CDR1 SGDLS and CDR2 YYNGEE. V trimming: 0 bases; J trimming: 0 bases; junction bases outside the gene matches: 8.

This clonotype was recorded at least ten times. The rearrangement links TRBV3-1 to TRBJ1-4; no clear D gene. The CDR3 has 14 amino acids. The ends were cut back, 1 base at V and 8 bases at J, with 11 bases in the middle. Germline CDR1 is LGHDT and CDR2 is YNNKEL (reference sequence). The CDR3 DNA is TGTGCCAGCAGCCAAGTTAAACGGATCGAAAAACTGTTTTTT. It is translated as CASSQVKRIEKLFF.

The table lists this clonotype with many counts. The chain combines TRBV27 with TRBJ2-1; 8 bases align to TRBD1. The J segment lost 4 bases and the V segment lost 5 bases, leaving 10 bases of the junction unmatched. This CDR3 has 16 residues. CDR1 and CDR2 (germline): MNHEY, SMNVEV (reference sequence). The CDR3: CASSPSRQGKYNEQFF. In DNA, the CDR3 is TGTGCCAGCAGTCCATCCCGACAGGGGAAATACAATGAGCAGTTCTTC.

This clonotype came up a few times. CDR3 sequence (DNA): TGTGCCAGCAGCTTCGGGACTAGCGGGTGGGATGAGCAGTTCTTC. Translation gives CASSFGTSGWDEQFF. V usage is TRBV5-4 and J usage is TRBJ2-1; 12 bases line up with TRBD2. CDR3 size: 15 residues. Germline lookup yields CDR1 SGHNT and CDR2 YYREEE (reference sequence). V shed 2 bases, J shed 8 bases, and the junction held 5 bases outside the gene matches.

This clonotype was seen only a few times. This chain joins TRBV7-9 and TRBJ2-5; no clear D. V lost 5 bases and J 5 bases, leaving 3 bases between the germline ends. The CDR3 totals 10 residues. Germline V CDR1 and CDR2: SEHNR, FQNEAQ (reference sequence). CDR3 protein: CASSPETQYF. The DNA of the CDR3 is TGTGCCAGCAGCCCGGAGACCCAGTACTTC.

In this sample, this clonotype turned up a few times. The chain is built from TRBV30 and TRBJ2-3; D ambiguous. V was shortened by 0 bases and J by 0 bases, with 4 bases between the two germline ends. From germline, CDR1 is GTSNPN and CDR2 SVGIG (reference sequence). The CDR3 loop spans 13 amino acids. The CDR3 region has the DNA TGTGCCTGGAGTGTCGCTAGCACAGATACGCAGTATTTT. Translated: CAWSVASTDTQYF.